This TCR beta chain was found in a study of identical twins' blood T cells. Whole-study results and caveats: Each donor's most abundant TCRbeta clonotypes shared more CDR3 sequences with her twin than unrelated donors.

A previously described protocol, modified, built RNA-based TCR cDNA libraries. MiXCR, applied by TCRdb to the 5' RACE reads, yields one record per CDR3 protein. The sample shows 350,000 to 400,000 distinct CDR3 sequences, around 30% of them seen only once. The donors were healthy female monozygous twins, three pairs in total. CDR3 length equals 15 residues. Per germline, CDR1 LGHDT and CDR2 YNNKEL (reference sequence). V trimming: 2 bases; J trimming: 8 bases; junction bases outside the gene matches: 10. In its sample, this clonotype was seen a few times. As yet, its antigen is unknown. The chain has TRBV3-1 and TRBJ1-2; 8 nucleotides line up with TRBD1. The receptor comes from a woman between 18 and 49 years old in good health. Sample: PBMCs. In nucleotides, the CDR3 is TGTGCCAGCAGCCAATTCGCCGGACAGGGTCGGGGCTACACCTTC. Protein: CASSQFAGQGRGYTF. Based on the CDR3 plus reference TRBV3-1 and TRBJ1-2, the full variable domain is DTAVSQTPKYLVTQMGNDKSIKCEQNLGHDTMYWYKQDSKKFLKIMFSYNNKELIINETVPNRFSPKSPDKAHLNLHINSLELGDSAVYFCASSQFAGQGRGYTFGSGTRLTVV.